A selection of T cell receptor beta chains follows, all from one sample in a study of response to subunit inactivated influenza vaccine. MiXCR, applied by TCRdb to the RT-PCR reads, yields one record per CDR3 protein. The sample contains a few hundred thousand distinct CDR3 sequences, more than 10% of which appear only once. This specimen consisted of non-naive T cells sorted from PBMCs, obtained 14 days before vaccination. The receptors stem from a man between 45 and 60 years old who received an inactivated influenza vaccine. Both conserved end residues are part of each CDR3. The D gene is left open where the match is weak. The size field is filled for only some rows; it gives once, few, many or a size class.

v_call	d_call	cdr3_length	clone_size	j_call	cdr3_aa	cdr3_nt
TRBV20-1	TRBD2	13	.	TRBJ2-5	CSVPKAGVETQYF	TGCAGTGTCCCGAAGGCGGGAGTAGAGACCCAGTACTTC
TRBV5-1	.	14	many	TRBJ1-1	CASSFSQGGAEAFF	TGCGCCAGCAGCTTCAGCCAGGGAGGTGCTGAAGCTTTCTTT
TRBV3-1	.	15	few	TRBJ2-1	CASSQMRGGQNEQFF	TGTGCCAGCAGCCAGATGAGGGGGGGCCAGAATGAGCAGTTCTTC
TRBV7-3	.	16	few	TRBJ2-1	CASSSSGARTYNEQFF	TGTGCCAGCAGCTCCTCAGGGGCTAGAACCTACAATGAGCAGTTCTTC
TRBV10-3	TRBD1	17	.	TRBJ2-7	CAINDGGVQGAFNEQYF	TGTGCCATCAATGATGGGGGAGTGCAGGGGGCATTCAACGAGCAGTACTTC
TRBV29-1	.	13	.	TRBJ1-1	CSLRKSLNTEAFF	TGCAGCCTTCGAAAGTCCCTCAACACTGAAGCTTTCTTT
TRBV3-1	.	20	many	TRBJ2-2	CASSQDIVEGAVEYTGELFF	TGTGCCAGCAGCCAAGATATCGTGGAGGGGGCTGTTGAGTACACCGGGGAGCTGTTTTTT
TRBV27	TRBD2	15	few	TRBJ2-1	CASSFEASGRNEQFF	TGTGCCAGCAGTTTCGAGGCTAGCGGGAGAAATGAGCAGTTCTTC
TRBV14	TRBD2	19	few	TRBJ2-2	CASSQDPRLAPVGAGELFF	TGTGCCAGCAGCCAAGATCCGAGACTAGCGCCCGTAGGGGCCGGGGAGCTGTTTTTT
TRBV9	.	17	few	TRBJ2-7	CASSAQGTPRMGYEQYF	TGTGCCAGCAGCGCCCAAGGGACTCCGAGGATGGGGTACGAGCAGTACTTC
TRBV15	.	13	few	TRBJ2-2	CATSRNIGGELFF	TGTGCCACCAGCAGGAACATTGGAGGGGAGCTGTTTTTT
TRBV25-1	.	11	.	TRBJ1-1	CASSEGQEAFF	TGTGCCAGCAGTGAAGGGCAGGAAGCTTTCTTT
TRBV2	.	12	many	TRBJ2-7	CASSPSGYEQYF	TGTGCCAGCAGTCCGTCCGGCTACGAGCAGTACTTC
TRBV2	.	14	.	TRBJ1-6	CASSERQGAAPLHF	TGTGCCAGCAGTGAGAGGCAGGGAGCCGCACCCCTCCACTTT
TRBV29-1	TRBD1	12	.	TRBJ2-3	CSIGGGTDTQYF	TGCAGCATAGGGGGCGGCACAGATACGCAGTATTTT
TRBV20-1	TRBD1	17	once	TRBJ2-7	CCARDVPGQMTSYEQYF	TGCTGTGCTAGAGATGTACCGGGACAGATGACCTCCTACGAGCAGTACTTC
TRBV20-1	.	14	few	TRBJ1-1	CSARVSSMNTEAFF	TGCAGTGCTAGAGTCAGCAGTATGAACACTGAAGCTTTCTTT
TRBV18	.	12	many	TRBJ2-5	CASSPYKETQYF	TGTGCCAGCTCACCATATAAGGAGACCCAGTACTTC
TRBV6-5	.	15	medium-sized	TRBJ2-2	CAISSGGLGTGELFF	TGTGCGATCTCATCAGGGGGGTTGGGCACCGGGGAGCTGTTTTTT
TRBV4-2	.	17	many	TRBJ2-5	CASSQGLGGGAGETQYF	TGTGCCAGCAGCCAAGGGCTGGGAGGGGGGGCAGGAGAGACCCAGTACTTC
TRBV2	.	12	.	TRBJ2-7	CASSVGGYEQYF	TGTGCCAGCAGTGTTGGTGGCTACGAGCAGTACTTC
TRBV7-2	.	14	.	TRBJ2-5	CASSLGTGKETQYF	TGTGCCAGCAGTCTCGGTACGGGAAAAGAGACCCAGTACTTC
TRBV25-1	.	13	many	TRBJ1-1	CASSGHGLAEAFF	TGTGCCAGCAGTGGCCACGGCCTCGCTGAAGCTTTCTTT
TRBV20-1	.	16	many	TRBJ2-3	CSASRIGRGSTDTQYF	TGCAGTGCTAGCCGCATCGGCCGGGGGAGCACAGATACGCAGTATTTT
TRBV27	.	13	many	TRBJ2-2	CASSPLNTGELFF	TGTGCCAGCAGCCCTCTGAACACCGGGGAGCTGTTTTTT
TRBV12-3/TRBV12-4	TRBD1	14	.	TRBJ1-1	CASTQSGQSAEAFF	TGTGCCAGCACCCAATCGGGACAGTCTGCTGAAGCTTTCTTT
TRBV30	.	14	few	TRBJ2-1	CAWTWGEAYNEQFF	TGTGCCTGGACTTGGGGGGAGGCATACAATGAGCAGTTCTTC
TRBV7-3	TRBD2	14	few	TRBJ2-1	CASSLAGGKGEQFF	TGTGCCAGCAGCCTAGCGGGAGGTAAAGGTGAGCAGTTCTTC
TRBV12-3/TRBV12-4	.	13	many	TRBJ1-5	CASSFQQNQPQHF	TGTGCCAGCAGTTTTCAGCAAAATCAGCCCCAGCATTTT
TRBV10-3	.	13	many	TRBJ2-2	CAISVGGRVGLFF	TGTGCCATCAGTGTTGGAGGTCGGGTGGGGCTGTTTTTT
TRBV12-3/TRBV12-4	.	15	.	TRBJ1-2	CASGRGGGALYGYTF	TGTGCCAGCGGGAGGGGGGGCGGTGCACTCTATGGCTACACCTTC
TRBV5-1	TRBD2	14	few	TRBJ2-7	CASSESGVNNEQYF	TGCGCCAGCAGCGAGAGCGGGGTAAACAACGAGCAGTACTTC
TRBV18	.	12	few	TRBJ1-1	CASSPGGIEAFF	TGTGCCAGCTCACCAGGGGGAATTGAAGCTTTCTTT
TRBV24-1	TRBD1	14	few	TRBJ2-5	CATSSGTGYETQYF	TGTGCCACCAGTTCCGGGACAGGGTATGAGACCCAGTACTTC
TRBV18	.	12	many	TRBJ1-4	CASSRQTEKLFF	TGTGCCAGCTCACGTCAGACTGAAAAACTGTTTTTT
TRBV11-2	.	13	few	TRBJ1-2	CASSLQGKGGYTF	TGTGCCAGCAGCTTGCAGGGTAAAGGTGGCTACACCTTC
TRBV6-5	.	14	.	TRBJ1-2	CASSYDGSGRGYTF	TGTGCCAGCAGTTACGATGGGTCGGGTCGAGGCTACACCTTC
TRBV5-1	.	17	.	TRBJ2-1	CASSLVISESSYNEQFF	TGCGCCAGCAGCTTGGTCATTAGCGAGAGCTCCTACAATGAGCAGTTCTTC
TRBV10-3	.	11	.	TRBJ2-2	CAIRGAGELFF	TGTGCCATCAGGGGGGCCGGGGAGCTGTTTTTT
TRBV6-5	.	17	few	TRBJ1-5	CASSYLAALNSNQPQHF	TGTGCCAGCAGTTACCTGGCAGCGCTAAATAGCAATCAGCCCCAGCATTTT
TRBV9	TRBD1	14	many	TRBJ1-3	CASSSRQGGNTIYF	TGTGCCAGCAGCTCCCGACAGGGAGGAAACACCATATATTTT
TRBV11-2	.	15	.	TRBJ2-5	CASSQKLEPQETQYF	TGTGCCAGCAGCCAGAAACTTGAGCCTCAAGAGACCCAGTACTTC
TRBV10-1	.	12	few	TRBJ2-7	CASSESGREQYF	TGCGCCAGCAGTGAGTCCGGGCGCGAGCAGTACTTC
TRBV7-2	TRBD1	15	.	TRBJ2-2	CASSSAAGGIGELFF	TGTGCCAGCAGCTCAGCGGCAGGGGGCATCGGGGAGCTGTTTTTT
TRBV7-2	.	13	.	TRBJ2-3	CASQGGPTDTQYF	TGTGCCAGCCAGGGGGGGCCGACAGATACGCAGTATTTT
TRBV18	TRBD1	15	.	TRBJ2-7	CASSPSTGFSYEQYF	TGTGCCAGCTCACCATCGACAGGGTTCTCCTACGAGCAGTACTTC
TRBV7-2	.	13	few	TRBJ1-1	CASKGKGAAEAFF	TGTGCCAGCAAGGGTAAGGGAGCAGCTGAAGCTTTCTTT
TRBV6-2/TRBV6-3	.	11	.	TRBJ2-7	CASSYFYEQYF	TGTGCCAGCAGTTACTTCTACGAGCAGTACTTC
TRBV7-2	.	13	.	TRBJ2-1	CASMEGTYNEQFF	TGTGCCAGCATGGAGGGGACCTACAATGAGCAGTTCTTC
TRBV7-2	.	15	many	TRBJ2-2	CASSLFGAQGGELFF	TGTGCCAGCAGCTTATTTGGGGCCCAGGGAGGGGAGCTGTTTTTT
TRBV2	.	14	few	TRBJ1-5	CASSERQVDQPQHF	TGTGCCAGCAGTGAAAGGCAGGTAGATCAGCCCCAGCATTTT
TRBV5-1	.	15	.	TRBJ1-1	CASSLEVRGNTEAFF	TGCGCCAGCAGCTTGGAGGTTCGGGGGAACACTGAAGCTTTCTTT
TRBV10-3	TRBD1	17	.	TRBJ1-6	CAISESGTVERNSPLHF	TGTGCCATCAGTGAGTCCGGGACAGTGGAAAGAAATTCACCCCTCCACTTT
TRBV5-1	.	12	many	TRBJ2-5	CASTSNQETQYF	TGCGCCAGCACGTCGAACCAAGAGACCCAGTACTTC
TRBV4-1	TRBD2	19	.	TRBJ2-1	CASSRVPSTSGGTYNEQFF	TGCGCCAGCAGCCGAGTTCCCTCGACTAGCGGGGGGACCTACAATGAGCAGTTCTTC
TRBV20-1	.	12	few	TRBJ2-3	CSARAWTDTQYF	TGCAGTGCTAGGGCCTGGACAGATACGCAGTATTTT
TRBV29-1	TRBD1	13	many	TRBJ2-7	CSVGQGAGYEQYF	TGCAGCGTAGGACAGGGGGCTGGCTACGAGCAGTACTTC
TRBV9	TRBD2	16	few	TRBJ2-1	CASSVLERGVYNEQFF	TGTGCCAGCAGCGTACTCGAGCGGGGGGTTTACAATGAGCAGTTCTTC
TRBV20-1	.	15	.	TRBJ2-6	CSARLQPGGANVLTF	TGCAGTGCTAGACTACAGCCGGGAGGGGCCAACGTCCTGACTTTC
TRBV11-3	.	15	.	TRBJ2-7	CASSLMRFTSYEQYF	TGTGCCAGCAGCTTAATGCGCTTTACCTCCTACGAGCAGTACTTC